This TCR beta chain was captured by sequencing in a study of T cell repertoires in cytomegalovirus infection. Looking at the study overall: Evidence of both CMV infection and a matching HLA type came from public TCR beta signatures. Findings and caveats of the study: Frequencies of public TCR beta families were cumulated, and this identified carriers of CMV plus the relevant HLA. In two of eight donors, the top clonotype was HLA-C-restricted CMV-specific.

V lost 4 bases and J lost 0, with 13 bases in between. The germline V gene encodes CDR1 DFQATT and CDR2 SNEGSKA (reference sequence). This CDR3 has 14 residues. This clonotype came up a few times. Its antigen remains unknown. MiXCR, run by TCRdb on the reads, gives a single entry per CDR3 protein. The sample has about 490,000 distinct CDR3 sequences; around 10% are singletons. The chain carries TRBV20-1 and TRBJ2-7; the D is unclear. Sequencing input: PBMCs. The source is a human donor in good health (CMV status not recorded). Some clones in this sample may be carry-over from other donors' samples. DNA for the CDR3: TGCAGTGCTATTCCCCTTGCAGGCTCCTACGAGCAGTACTTC. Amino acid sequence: CSAIPLAGSYEQYF.